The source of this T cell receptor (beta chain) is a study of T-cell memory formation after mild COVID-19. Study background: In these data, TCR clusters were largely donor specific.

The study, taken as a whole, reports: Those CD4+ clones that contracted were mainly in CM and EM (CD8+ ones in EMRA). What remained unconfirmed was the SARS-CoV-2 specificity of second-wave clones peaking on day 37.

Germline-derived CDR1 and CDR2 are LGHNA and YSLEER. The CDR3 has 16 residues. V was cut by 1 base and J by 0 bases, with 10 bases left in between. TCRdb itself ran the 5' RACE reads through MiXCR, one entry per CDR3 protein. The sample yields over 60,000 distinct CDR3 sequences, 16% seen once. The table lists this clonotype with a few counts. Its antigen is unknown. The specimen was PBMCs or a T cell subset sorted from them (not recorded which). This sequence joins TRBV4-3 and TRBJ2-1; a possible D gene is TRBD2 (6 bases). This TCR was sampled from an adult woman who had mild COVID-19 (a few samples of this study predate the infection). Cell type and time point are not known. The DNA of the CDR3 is TGCGCCAGCAGCCAAGCTAGCGCGAGCTCCTACAATGAGCAGTTCTTC. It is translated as CASSQASASSYNEQFF.